The clone carrying this T cell receptor beta chain was seen at least ten times. What it recognizes is unknown. V gave up 7 bases and J gave up 3 bases, with 13 bases separating them. The germline V gene has CDR1 MNHNS and CDR2 SASEGT. The CDR3 covers 13 residues. From RNA, the CDR3 regions of TCR beta chains were amplified and sequenced. The first round was an RT-PCR with HTBI primers, and the second round was a multiplex PCR. A single record per CDR3 protein comes from TCRdb applying MiXCR to the multiplex PCR reads. The table shows about 400,000 distinct CDR3 sequences, with under 25% occurring only once. These data are taken from a study of Graves' ophthalmopathy and Graves' hyperthyroidism. Study in general: Peripheral blood (taken before any treatment) was collected at initial diagnosis. Points from the study as a whole: A model built from 13 signatures distinguished ophthalmopathy from stable hyperthyroidism with 85% to 90% sensitivity and 81.08% specificity. The study's model predicted ophthalmopathy progression at 70.59% sensitivity and about 72% specificity. Most expanded clonotypes in thyroid above 0.001 frequency also showed up in blood.

This receptor was taken from a woman aged 18 to 35 with stable Graves' hyperthyroidism. The V gene is TRBV6-1, the J gene TRBJ2-7, with a weak D call TRBD2 (5 bases). Input material: peripheral blood. The CDR3 DNA is TGTGCCAGCAAGCCGGGGTACCTCTACGAGCAGTACTTC. Translated, it gives CASKPGYLYEQYF.